The clone carrying this T cell receptor beta chain was picked up a small number of times. Its antigen is as yet unknown. Treatment in this sample: oral pan-JAK inhibitor, 5-10 mg twice daily. Following extraction, RNA underwent reverse transcription to cDNA, which served as the sequencing template. Only in-frame clones appear in the TCRdb table, and some are missing; sequencing was by immunoSEQ multiplex PCR. This table holds around 86,000 clones, more than 65% found once. This entry belongs to a study of CD8+ T cells in alopecia areata. Study conclusions and caveats: Having one nonresponder leaves uncertain how baseline CD8+ expansion relates to response.

This receptor was identified in a human donor with alopecia areata. This specimen consisted of CD8+ T cells sorted from blood, obtained between weeks 43 and 45, from a patient treated with tofacitinib.

Here the CDR3 DNA reads TGTGCCAGCAGCTCGCAAACAGGGCGGACTAATGAAAAACTGTTTTTT. It yields the protein CASSSQTGRTNEKLFF. The chain carries TRBV13 and TRBJ1-4, with a possible D match to TRBD1 (6 bases). With 4 bases removed from V and 2 bases from J, the gap between germline ends came to 14 bases. This CDR3 region has 16 residues. Looked up from germline, CDR1 is PRHDT and CDR2 is FYEKMQ (reference sequence).